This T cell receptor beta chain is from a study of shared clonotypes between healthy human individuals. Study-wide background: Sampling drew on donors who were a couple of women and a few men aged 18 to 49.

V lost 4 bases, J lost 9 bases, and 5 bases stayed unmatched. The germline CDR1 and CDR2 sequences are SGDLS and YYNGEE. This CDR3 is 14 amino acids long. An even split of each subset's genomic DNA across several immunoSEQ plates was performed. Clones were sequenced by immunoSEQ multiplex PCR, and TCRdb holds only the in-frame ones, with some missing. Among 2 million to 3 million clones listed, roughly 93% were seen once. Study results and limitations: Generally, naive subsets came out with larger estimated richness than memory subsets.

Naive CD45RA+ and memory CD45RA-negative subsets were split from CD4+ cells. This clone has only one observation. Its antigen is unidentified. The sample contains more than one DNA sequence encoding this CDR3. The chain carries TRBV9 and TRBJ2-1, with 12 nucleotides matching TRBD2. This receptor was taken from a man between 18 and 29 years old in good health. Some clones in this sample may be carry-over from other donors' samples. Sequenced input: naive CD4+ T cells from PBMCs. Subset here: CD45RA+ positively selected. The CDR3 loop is CASSPTSGRGEQFF. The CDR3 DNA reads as TGTGCCAGCAGCCCGACTAGCGGGAGAGGTGAGCAGTTCTTC.